This T cell receptor beta chain was documented in a study of OX40 agonist ivuxolimab in advanced cancers. This clone appeared a single time. The antigen is undetermined. Germline values: CDR1 SGDLS, CDR2 YYNGEE. The CDR3 has 15 amino acids. V was clipped by 3 bases and J by 5 bases; unmatched bases: 7. Method: immunoSEQ multiplex PCR; TCRdb's copy keeps in-frame clones and lacks some. The repertoire holds about 50,000 clones, with around nine tenths as singletons. Prior autoimmune disease or systemic immunosuppression barred patients. Study observations and caveats: By week 6 at 0.1 to 3.0 mg/kg, blood CD4+ and CD8+ T cells had expanded clonally.

The chain links TRBV9 to TRBJ2-5; 10 nucleotides line up with TRBD2. Sequences were derived from CD4+ or CD8+ T cells sorted from blood, sampled in a trial of the OX40 agonist ivuxolimab. This receptor was taken from an adult with an advanced solid tumor such as melanoma, head and neck, liver or kidney cancer. The CDR3 coding sequence is TGTGCCAGCAGCGCCGTAGCGGGAGGCCGCGAGACCCAGTACTTC. Translating gives CASSAVAGGRETQYF.